One and the same sample provided the 26 T cell receptor beta chains below, sequenced in a study of shared clonotypes between healthy human individuals. Measured with immunoSEQ multiplex PCR; TCRdb has only the in-frame clones, and not every one. Seen here are some 2.1 million clones, 90% to 95% observed once, and the top ten hold around 0.13%. Sequenced input: naive CD4+ T cells sorted from blood. Subset denoted: CD45RA+ positively selected. Receptors originate from a man between 18 and 35 years old in good health.

The chain has TRBV11-2 and TRBJ1-5; 7 nucleotides match TRBD1. V lost 9 bases to trimming and J lost 2 bases; unmatched junction nucleotides: 4. Germline-derived CDR1 and CDR2 are SGHAT and FQNNGV. The CDR3 consists of 13 residues. The CDR3 region is CASAGGGNQPQHF. The CDR3 DNA reads as TGTGCCAGTGCAGGGGGTGGCAATCAGCCCCAGCATTTT.

In the case of this clone: The same CDR3 arises from other DNA sequences in this sample as well. The CDR3 coding sequence is TGTGCCAGCAGTTACTTTGGGGGCACTGAAGCTTTCTTT. Protein sequence: CASSYFGGTEAFF. The chain joins TRBV6-5 to TRBJ1-1, with D possibly matching TRBD1 (5 bases). This CDR3 contains 13 residues. Trimming took 1 base from V and 4 from J, leaving 7 bases between them. In germline, CDR1 is MNHEY, CDR2 SVGAGI.

This chain links TRBV19 with TRBJ1-6; D is unresolved. V was trimmed by 4 bases and J by 0 bases, leaving 10 bases between them. Per the germline V gene, CDR1 is LNHDA and CDR2 is SQIVND (reference sequence). The CDR3 runs 16 residues. The CDR3 region has the DNA TGTGCCAGTAGTAGCCTATGGGGCTCCTATAATTCACCCCTCCACTTT. As protein: CASSSLWGSYNSPLHF. Using reference TRBV19 and TRBJ1-6 for the parts outside the CDR3, the full variable domain is DGGITQSPKYLFRKEGQNVTLSCEQNLNHDAMYWYRQDPGQGLRLIYYSQIVNDFQKGDIAEGYSVSREKKESFPLTVTSAQKNPTAFYLCASSSLWGSYNSPLHFGNGTRLTVT.

This chain joins TRBV9 and TRBJ1-3; D is uncertain. V was clipped by 1 base and J by 2 bases, with 13 bases between them. The CDR3 length is 16 residues. The germline gives CDR1 SGDLS, CDR2 YYNGEE. In DNA, the CDR3 is TGTGCCAGCAGCGTAAGAAACTCTCGGCCTGGAAACACCATATATTTT. This codes for CASSVRNSRPGNTIYF. The full variable domain, rest sourced from reference TRBV9 and TRBJ1-3, is DSGVTQTPKHLITATGQRVTLRCSPRSGDLSVYWYQQSLDQGLQFLIQYYNGEERAKGNILERFSAQQFPDLHSELNLSSLELGDSALYFCASSVRNSRPGNTIYFGEGSWLTVV.

V usage is TRBV9 and J usage is TRBJ2-1; TRBD1 agrees at 8 bases. This CDR3 is 17 amino acids long. CDR1 is SGDLS and CDR2 is YYNGEE in the germline V gene. With 5 bases clipped from V and 7 bases from J, the junction kept 17 bases outside the gene matches. In DNA, the CDR3 is TGTGCCAGCAGTAAAACAGGGGGACCCACTGGACCGAATGAGCAGTTCTTC. It encodes CASSKTGGPTGPNEQFF.

The gene calls are TRBV6-5 and TRBJ2-4; D might be TRBD2 (6 bases). The V end was cut by 2 bases, the J end by 0 bases, with 8 bases between. The CDR3 totals 15 residues. Germline V lookup: CDR1 MNHEY, CDR2 SVGAGI. The DNA for the CDR3 is TGTGCCAGCAGTTACGGGACTCAAGCCAAAAACATTCAGTACTTC. Its translation: CASSYGTQAKNIQYF.

J is TRBJ2-7 and V is TRBV5-6; TRBD2 might be the D (5 bases). V was shortened by 4 bases and J by 2 bases, with 16 bases between the two germline ends. The CDR3 spans 15 residues. Per germline, CDR1 SGHDT and CDR2 YYEEEE. The CDR3 loop is CASSPIPGYTYEQYF. DNA for the CDR3: TGTGCCAGCAGCCCAATCCCGGGATACACCTACGAGCAGTACTTC.

Only a few counts were recorded for this clone. V gene TRBV19 combines with J gene TRBJ2-5; 8 bases match TRBD1. The J segment lost 5 bases and the V segment lost 7 bases, leaving 12 bases of the junction unmatched. The CDR3 runs 15 residues. Germline CDR1 is LNHDA and CDR2 is SQIVND (reference sequence). CDR3 bases: TGTGCCAGTACCCCCGGTGGACAGGGCTTTGAGACCCAGTACTTC. As protein: CASTPGGQGFETQYF.

The gene calls are TRBV11-2 and TRBJ2-1; D possibly corresponds to TRBD2 (5 bases). The CDR3 consists of 15 residues. V lost 5 bases to trimming and J lost 3 bases, with 14 bases between them. Germline CDR1 reads SGHAT; CDR2 reads FQNNGV. CDR3 coding DNA: TGTGCCAGCAGCCCAGAGGGAAACGACTACAATGAGCAGTTCTTC. This gives the protein CASSPEGNDYNEQFF.

This chain joins TRBV27 and TRBJ1-6; the match to TRBD1 covers 8 bases. The CDR3 sequence is 17 residues long. Germline V gene sequence: CDR1 MNHEY, CDR2 SMNVEV (reference sequence). V gave up 5 bases and J gave up 0 bases; unmatched junction bases: 6. The chain's CDR3 is CASSPRQGISYNSPLHF. The DNA for the CDR3 is TGTGCCAGCAGTCCCCGACAGGGGATCTCCTATAATTCACCCCTCCACTTT.

The chain is built from TRBV7-2 and TRBJ1-5; TRBD1 matches 7 bases. Per the germline V gene, CDR1 is SGHTA and CDR2 is FQGNSA. There are 13 residues in the CDR3. Trimming took 5 bases from V and 2 from J; bases not matched to a gene: 0. Written as DNA, the CDR3 is TGTGCCAGCAGCGGGACAGGCAATCAGCCCCAGCATTTT. Amino acid sequence: CASSGTGNQPQHF.

The V and J genes are TRBV10-1 and TRBJ2-1, with a weak D call TRBD2 (5 bases). Germline V gene sequence: CDR1 WNHNN, CDR2 SYGVQD (reference sequence). This CDR3 spans 17 amino acids. V was pared by 2 bases and J by 9 bases, with 23 bases between. The CDR3 bases are TGCGCCAGCAGTGAGAATTCTAGCCTTAGGTATAGTCGTGAGCAGTTCTTC. It specifies CASSENSSLRYSREQFF.

The gene calls are TRBV6-5 and TRBJ2-7; 10 nucleotides match TRBD2. The V and J ends lost 5 bases and 4 bases, in that order; junction bases with no gene match: 5. The CDR3 contains 14 residues. The germline V gene encodes CDR1 MNHEY and CDR2 SVGAGI. CDR3 amino acids: CASSPSGGDYEQYF. As DNA, the CDR3 is TGTGCCAGCAGTCCGAGCGGGGGGGATTACGAGCAGTACTTC.

The chain couples TRBV9 to TRBJ2-5, with TRBD1 matching over 8 bases. CDR3 length: 19 amino acids. Unmatched junction bases numbered 20, after V lost 0 bases and J lost 7 bases. Germline assignment: CDR1 SGDLS and CDR2 YYNGEE. CDR3 in DNA: TGTGCCAGCAGCGTAGCCGGGACAGGCGGGCGAGGTCAATCTGGGACCCAGTACTTC. Translating gives CASSVAGTGGRGQSGTQYF.

On this clone: Additional DNA sequences in this sample encode the identical CDR3. This chain connects TRBV18 to TRBJ1-5, with 9 bases that match TRBD1. The CDR3 has 15 amino acids. The V gene's germline CDR1 is KGHSH and CDR2 LQKENI. The ends lost 6 bases at V and 4 bases at J; junction bases unmatched: 7. The CDR3 reads CASSPTGGSNQPQHF. The CDR3 region has the DNA TGTGCCAGCTCCCCGACAGGGGGAAGTAATCAGCCCCAGCATTTT.

V is TRBV7-9 and J is TRBJ2-7, with D perhaps matching TRBD1 (5 bases). The CDR3 has 13 amino acids. Germline assignment: CDR1 SEHNR and CDR2 FQNEAQ (reference sequence). V was clipped by 3 bases and J by 3 bases, with 9 bases between them. CDR3 sequence (DNA): TGTGCCAGCAGCTTGACAGCAGACTACGAGCAGTACTTC. Translation gives CASSLTADYEQYF.

This chain joins TRBV7-2 and TRBJ2-5, with 12 bases lining up with TRBD1. This CDR3 spans 16 amino acids. Germline CDR1 and CDR2: SGHTA and FQGNSA. V lost 3 bases and J lost 5; bases outside the gene matches: 7. CDR3 residues: CASSFTGTGGFETQYF. The CDR3 DNA sequence: TGTGCCAGCAGCTTTACCGGGACAGGGGGCTTTGAGACCCAGTACTTC.

This clone was counted between two and nine times. Other nucleotide sequences in the sample specify the same CDR3. The rearrangement links TRBV10-2 to TRBJ2-1; D is uncertain. The V gene's germline CDR1 is WSHSY and CDR2 SAAADI. V shed 3 bases and J shed 4 bases, with 1 base lying between them. The CDR3 covers 11 residues. The CDR3 sequence is CASSDYNEQFF. In DNA, the CDR3 is TGCGCCAGCAGTGATTACAATGAGCAGTTCTTC.

This clone was seen once. This chain joins TRBV18 and TRBJ1-1; D gene unclear. This CDR3 is 15 amino acids long. The ends were cut back, 3 bases at V and 1 base at J, with 12 bases in the middle. Per the germline V gene, CDR1 is KGHSH and CDR2 is LQKENI. CDR3 protein: CASSPPHGPNTEAFF. For the CDR3, the DNA is TGTGCCAGCTCACCGCCACATGGACCGAACACTGAAGCTTTCTTT.

The chain uses TRBV10-3 and TRBJ2-1, with 7 nucleotides matching TRBD2. The CDR3 loop spans 16 amino acids. Germline lookup yields CDR1 ENHRY and CDR2 SYGVKD. Germline trimming cut 4 bases from V and 4 bases from J; bases unmatched to any gene: 10. CDR3 region: CAISASWLAVYNEQFF. The DNA of the CDR3 is TGTGCCATCAGTGCCTCCTGGCTAGCGGTATACAATGAGCAGTTCTTC.

V gene TRBV9 combines with J gene TRBJ1-1; D is possibly TRBD1 (5 bases). Between the trimmed V and J ends, which lost 0 bases and 5 bases, there was a span of 11 bases. The CDR3 consists of 14 residues. Germline V CDR1 and CDR2: SGDLS, YYNGEE. CDR3 in DNA: TGTGCCAGCAGCGTAGACAGGTTTTTAACTGAAGCTTTCTTT. Encoded protein: CASSVDRFLTEAFF.

The chain recombines TRBV18 with TRBJ2-2, with D possibly called TRBD1 or TRBD2 (5 bases each). Trimming took 8 bases from V and 2 from J, leaving 15 bases between them. This CDR3 contains 15 residues. In germline, CDR1 is KGHSH, CDR2 LQKENI. The CDR3 bases are TGTGCCAGCCTCTCGGGACCGCATAACACCGGGGAGCTGTTTTTT. This codes for CASLSGPHNTGELFF.

The CDR3 loop is CASSQTSGREQYF. The CDR3 DNA sequence: TGTGCCAGCAGCCAGACTAGCGGTAGAGAGCAGTACTTC. The chain recombines TRBV6-5 with TRBJ2-7; 9 bases map to TRBD2. Trimming at V came to 6 bases and at J to 7 bases, leaving 7 bases not matched to a gene. CDR3 size: 13 residues. The germline V gene encodes CDR1 MNHEY and CDR2 SVGAGI.

This clone was detected a few times. V and J are TRBV30 and TRBJ2-2, with D uncertain. Between the trimmed V and J ends, which lost 0 bases and 4 bases, there was a span of 9 bases. Germline V lookup: CDR1 GTSNPN, CDR2 SVGIG (reference sequence). CDR3 size: 14 residues. In nucleotides, the CDR3 is TGTGCCTGGAGTGTAGTGCATGGCACCGGGGAGCTGTTTTTT. It codes for CAWSVVHGTGELFF.

V is TRBV6-6 and J is TRBJ2-5; D is ambiguous. The last part of the DNA fits TRBJ2-7 better; the J call may be wrong. CDR3 size: 16 residues. Germline V lookup: CDR1 MNHNY, CDR2 SVGAGI (reference sequence). The CDR3 coding sequence is TGTGCCAGCAGTTTATATGGCGATCTAAGGGCCTACGAGCAGTACTTC. Protein product: CASSLYGDLRAYEQYF.

The rearrangement uses TRBV28 and TRBJ1-2; D may be TRBD1 (5 bases). CDR1 and CDR2 from the germline V gene are MDHEN and SYDVKM. This CDR3 spans 13 amino acids. The V and J ends lost 8 bases and 6 bases respectively, with 16 bases between them. The CDR3: CASGWQGPDGYTF. Written as DNA, the CDR3 is TGTGCCAGCGGCTGGCAGGGACCGGATGGCTACACCTTC.